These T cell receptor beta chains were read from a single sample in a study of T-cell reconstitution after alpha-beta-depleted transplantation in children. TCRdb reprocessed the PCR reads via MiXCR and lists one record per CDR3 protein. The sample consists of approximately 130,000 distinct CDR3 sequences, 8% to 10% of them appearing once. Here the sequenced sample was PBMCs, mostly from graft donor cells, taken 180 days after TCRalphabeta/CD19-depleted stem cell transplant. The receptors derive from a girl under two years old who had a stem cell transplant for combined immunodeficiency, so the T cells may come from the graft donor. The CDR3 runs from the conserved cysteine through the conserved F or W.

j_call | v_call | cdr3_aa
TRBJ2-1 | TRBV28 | CASSETEGDRGNEQFF
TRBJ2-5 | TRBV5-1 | CASGIVSGTQETQYF
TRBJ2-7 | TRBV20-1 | CSAGTSTSYEQYF
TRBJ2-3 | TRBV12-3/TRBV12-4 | CASSPHGTATDTQYF
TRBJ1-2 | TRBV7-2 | CASSFPGLNYGYTF
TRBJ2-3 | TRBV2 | CASSERVTSTDTQYF
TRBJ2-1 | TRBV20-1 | CSTRPGRNYNEQFF
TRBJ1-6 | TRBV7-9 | CATSLGGLGSPLHF
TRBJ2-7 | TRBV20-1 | CSATSDSYEQYF
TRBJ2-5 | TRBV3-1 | CASSLQEWTQYF
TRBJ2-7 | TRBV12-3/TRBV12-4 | CASSRLGGRFHEQYF
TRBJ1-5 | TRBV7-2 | CASSLASGAWNQPQHF
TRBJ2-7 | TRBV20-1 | CSARRDGSYEQYF
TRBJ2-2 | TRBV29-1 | CSVGQMNTGELFF
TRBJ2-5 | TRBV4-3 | CASSQDLGLAGGPDQETQYF
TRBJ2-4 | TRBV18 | CASSPTGTSKVKNIQYF
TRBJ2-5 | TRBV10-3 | CAIRTGQGALETQYF
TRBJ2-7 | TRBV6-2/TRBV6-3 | CASSYVSYEQYF